The clone carrying this T cell receptor (beta chain) was observed at least ten times. Its antigen is unknown. The junction had 7 bases not matched to a gene; V was cut back by 3 bases and J by 0 bases. CDR1 is SGHTA, CDR2 FQGNSA, per germline. This CDR3 is 17 amino acids long. This sample is part of a study of identical twins. Study-wide results and caveats: Out-of-frame alpha sequences common to twins exhibited a surplus of low generation probability. Beta out-of-frame sequences displayed a weaker excess of sharing between twins. Conclusions were drawn cross-sectionally by statistical analysis, without following the same donors.

Template switching created a universal primer site, and the cDNA included unique molecular identifiers. TCRdb re-called the 5' RACE reads through MiXCR, storing one row per CDR3 protein. The sample has roughly 570,000 distinct CDR3 sequences, 9.5% to 10% seen once. The data were also submitted as part of a second study, on yellow fever vaccine responses in identical twins.

Source material: PBMCs. The V gene is TRBV7-2, the J gene TRBJ2-3; 9 nucleotides line up with TRBD2. This receptor was identified in a woman aged 18 to 35 in good health. The CDR3 DNA is TGTGCCAGCAGCTTGCCGACTAGCGGTCCTAGCACAGATACGCAGTATTTT. This gives the protein CASSLPTSGPSTDTQYF.